This is a list of T cell receptor beta chains from one sample in a study of shared clonotypes between healthy human individuals. Only in-frame clones appear in the TCRdb table, and some are missing; sequencing was by immunoSEQ multiplex PCR. The sample shows roughly 2.5 million clones, approximately 90% of them seen only once. Sample: naive CD4+ T cells sorted from blood. All receptors come from a man aged 18 to 29 in good health. Each CDR3 is given with its conserved first and last residue. A D gene is named only where the DNA matches it firmly. Clone size is given for some rows only: seen once, a few or many times, or a class if the clone is expanded.

>-|-|TRBV4-3|TRBJ2-5
CASSQGNSGLETQYF
TGCGCCAGCAGCCAAGGCAACTCGGGATTGGAGACCCAGTACTTC
>-|-|TRBV4-3|TRBJ1-1
CASSQTSPGDTEAFF
TGCGCCAGCAGCCAAACATCTCCGGGGGACACTGAAGCTTTCTTT
>-|-|TRBV5-1|TRBJ2-1
CASSPRLAYNEQFF
TGCGCCAGCAGCCCACGACTAGCCTACAATGAGCAGTTCTTC
>-|TRBD2|TRBV19|TRBJ2-2
CASSTGTSGTGELFF
TGTGCCAGTAGTACCGGGACTAGCGGGACCGGGGAGCTGTTTTTT
>-|-|TRBV9|TRBJ2-2
CASSVGGRKNTGELFF
TGTGCCAGCAGCGTAGGGGGCAGGAAGAACACCGGGGAGCTGTTTTTT
>-|TRBD2|TRBV5-1|TRBJ2-1
CASSQAGGPNNEQFF
TGCGCCAGCAGCCAAGCGGGGGGGCCGAACAATGAGCAGTTCTTC
>-|-|TRBV7-9|TRBJ2-7
CASSLDPRGEQYF
TGTGCCAGCAGCTTAGACCCGAGGGGCGAGCAGTACTTC
>-|TRBD1|TRBV6-5|TRBJ1-2
CASYRGSNYGYTF
TGTGCCAGCTACAGGGGATCTAACTATGGCTACACCTTC
>-|-|TRBV4-1|TRBJ2-1
CASSRRGGAVPNEQFF
TGCGCCAGCAGCCGCAGGGGGGGGGCTGTTCCCAATGAGCAGTTCTTC
>-|-|TRBV7-9|TRBJ1-3
CASSPSGGGGNTIYF
TGTGCCAGCAGCCCGAGCGGAGGAGGAGGAAACACCATATATTTT
>-|-|TRBV21-1|TRBJ2-5
CASSKGWVLAGGEQETQYF
TGTGCCAGCAGCAAGGGCTGGGTACTAGCGGGAGGAGAACAAGAGACCCAGTACTTC
>-|TRBD1|TRBV19|TRBJ1-2
CASSPSRGQGSGYGYTF
TGTGCCAGTAGCCCGTCTCGGGGACAGGGAAGCGGCTATGGCTACACCTTC
>-|TRBD1|TRBV14|TRBJ2-5
CASSQRQGIAETQYF
TGTGCCAGCAGCCAACGACAGGGTATTGCGGAGACCCAGTACTTC
>-|-|TRBV11-1|TRBJ2-5
CASSLRRVEGQYF
TGTGCCAGCAGCTTAAGGCGGGTGGAAGGCCAGTACTTC
>-|TRBD1|TRBV4-3|TRBJ2-7
CASSQAKGADEQYF
TGCGCCAGCAGCCAAGCTAAGGGGGCTGACGAGCAGTACTTC
>-|-|TRBV19|TRBJ2-2
CASTYRGGSKELFF
TGTGCCAGTACTTACAGGGGAGGGTCGAAGGAGCTGTTTTTT
>-|-|TRBV11-2|TRBJ1-6
CASSLVGENSPLHF
TGTGCCAGCAGCTTAGTGGGGGAAAATTCACCCCTCCACTTT
>-|TRBD2|TRBV29-1|TRBJ2-1
CSVVSSGGALGSYNEQFF
TGCAGCGTTGTATCTAGCGGGGGGGCCCTCGGTTCCTACAATGAGCAGTTCTTC
>-|-|TRBV2|TRBJ1-2
CASSVVQALGYTF
TGTGCCAGCAGTGTGGTGCAGGCTCTTGGCTACACCTTC
>-|-|TRBV30|TRBJ2-5
CASPGLIKLETQYF
TGTGCCTCGCCGGGACTGATTAAACTAGAGACCCAGTACTTC
>-|-|TRBV2|TRBJ2-1
CASRVQPPNEQFF
TGTGCCAGCAGGGTACAGCCACCTAATGAGCAGTTCTTC
>-|TRBD2|TRBV28|TRBJ2-4
CASSLWGGLLAKNIQYF
TGTGCCAGCAGTTTATGGGGGGGGTTACTAGCCAAAAACATTCAGTACTTC
>-|TRBD2|TRBV5-1|TRBJ2-4
CASSSALGTSGRLGVGKNIQYF
TGCGCCAGCAGCTCAGCTCTTGGCACTAGCGGAAGACTGGGAGTAGGCAAAAACATTCAGTACTTC
>-|TRBD2|TRBV11-3|TRBJ2-5
CASRNSGEETQYF
TGTGCCAGCAGGAATAGCGGGGAAGAGACCCAGTACTTC
>-|-|TRBV7-9|TRBJ2-5
CASSLQGPEGQYF
TGTGCCAGCAGCTTGCAGGGGCCCGAGGGGCAGTACTTC
>-|-|TRBV7-9|TRBJ2-1
CASSSKNRDEQFF
TGTGCCAGCAGCTCCAAAAACAGGGATGAGCAGTTCTTC
>-|TRBD1|TRBV11-2|TRBJ1-2
CASSWDSYGYTF
TGTGCCAGCAGCTGGGACAGCTATGGCTACACCTTC
>-|TRBD1|TRBV5-1|TRBJ1-6
CASSSGRTGQGASPLHF
TGCGCCAGCAGCTCGGGGAGGACGGGACAGGGGGCCTCACCCCTCCACTTT
>-|TRBD1|TRBV5-1|TRBJ2-7
CASSLNGQAGEQYF
TGCGCCAGCAGCTTGAACGGACAGGCAGGGGAGCAGTACTTC
>-|TRBD1|TRBV5-1|TRBJ1-1
CASSQRTGGNTEAFF
TGCGCCAGCAGCCAAAGGACAGGGGGGAACACTGAAGCTTTCTTT
>-|-|TRBV6-6|TRBJ1-2
CASSLDSGYTF
TGTGCCAGCAGCTTAGATTCCGGCTACACCTTC
>-|-|TRBV2|TRBJ2-5
CASKRDIQETQYF
TGTGCCAGCAAGAGGGACATTCAAGAGACCCAGTACTTC
>-|TRBD2|TRBV30|TRBJ2-5
CAWSVTGGAGGAQYF
TGTGCCTGGAGTGTAACGGGGGGAGCGGGTGGGGCCCAGTACTTC
>once|TRBD2|TRBV5-6|TRBJ2-1
CASRGERDYNSYNEQFF
TGTGCCAGCAGGGGGGAGCGGGACTACAACTCCTACAATGAGCAGTTCTTC
>-|TRBD2|TRBV6-6|TRBJ2-3
CASSRTSGSGTDTQYF
TGTGCCAGCAGTCGGACTAGCGGGAGCGGCACAGATACGCAGTATTTT
>-|TRBD2|TRBV4-3|TRBJ2-1
CASSQDLAVTSYNEQFF
TGCGCCAGCAGCCAAGATCTAGCGGTCACGTCTTACAATGAGCAGTTCTTC
>-|TRBD1|TRBV6-6|TRBJ2-7
CASSFGQGGSYEQYF
TGTGCCAGCAGTTTTGGACAGGGTGGGTCCTACGAGCAGTACTTC
>-|-|TRBV15|TRBJ2-2
CATSRIFGLAITGELFF
TGTGCCACCAGCAGAATCTTTGGTCTAGCGATCACCGGGGAGCTGTTTTTT
>-|-|TRBV30|TRBJ2-1
CAGIGGRNYNEQFF
TGTGCCGGGATTGGTGGGAGGAATTACAATGAGCAGTTCTTC
>-|-|TRBV7-8|TRBJ2-7
CASSQTRMGEQYF
TGTGCCAGCAGCCAAACTAGGATGGGCGAGCAGTACTTC
>-|TRBD1|TRBV5-4|TRBJ2-5
CASSSPGQPFQETQYF
TGTGCCAGCAGCTCCCCGGGACAGCCTTTCCAAGAGACCCAGTACTTC
>-|TRBD2|TRBV7-8|TRBJ2-7
CASSLGREGPGGQYF
TGTGCCAGCAGCTTGGGCCGGGAGGGCCCGGGAGGGCAGTACTTC
>-|TRBD1|TRBV4-1|TRBJ2-7
CASSQGWTGGFHEQYF
TGCGCCAGCAGCCAAGGGTGGACAGGGGGCTTCCACGAGCAGTACTTC
>-|-|TRBV18|TRBJ1-4
CASSLGATNEKLFF
TGTGCCAGCTCATTGGGAGCAACTAATGAAAAACTGTTTTTT
>-|-|TRBV19|TRBJ2-3
CASRIGGTDTQYF
TGTGCCAGTAGGATCGGAGGCACAGATACGCAGTATTTT
>-|-|TRBV5-8|TRBJ1-2
CASSLEAGVYGYTF
TGTGCCAGCAGCTTGGAGGCTGGGGTCTATGGCTACACCTTC
>-|TRBD1|TRBV5-6|TRBJ2-3
CASSRGQGTDTQYF
TGTGCCAGCAGCCGGGGACAGGGCACAGATACGCAGTATTTT
>-|-|TRBV2|TRBJ1-2
CASRGEGAPYGYTF
TGTGCCAGCAGGGGGGAAGGAGCCCCCTATGGCTACACCTTC
>-|TRBD2|TRBV7-9|TRBJ2-7
CASSRAGGGYEQYF
TGTGCCAGCAGCCGAGCGGGAGGAGGCTACGAGCAGTACTTC
>-|TRBD1|TRBV11-2|TRBJ2-5
CASSFRGQGARETQYF
TGTGCCAGCAGCTTTAGGGGACAGGGGGCGAGAGAGACCCAGTACTTC
>-|-|TRBV28|TRBJ2-7
CASTANNPYEQYF
TGTGCCAGCACAGCCAACAACCCCTACGAGCAGTACTTC